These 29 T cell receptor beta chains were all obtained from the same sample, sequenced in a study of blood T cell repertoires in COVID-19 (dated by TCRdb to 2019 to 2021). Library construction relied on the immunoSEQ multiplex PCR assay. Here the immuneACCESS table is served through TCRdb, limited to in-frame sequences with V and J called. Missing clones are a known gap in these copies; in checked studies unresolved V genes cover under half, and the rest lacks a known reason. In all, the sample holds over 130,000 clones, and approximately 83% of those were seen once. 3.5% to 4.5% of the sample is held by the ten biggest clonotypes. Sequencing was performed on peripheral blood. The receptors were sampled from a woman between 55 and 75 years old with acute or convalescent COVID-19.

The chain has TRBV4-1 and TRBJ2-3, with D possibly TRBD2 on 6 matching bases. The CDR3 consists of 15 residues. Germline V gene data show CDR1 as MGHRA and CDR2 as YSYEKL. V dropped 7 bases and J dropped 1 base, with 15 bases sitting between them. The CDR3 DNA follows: TGCGCCAGCACCCGAGAATCTAGCGGCACAGATACGCAGTATTTT. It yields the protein CASTRESSGTDTQYF.

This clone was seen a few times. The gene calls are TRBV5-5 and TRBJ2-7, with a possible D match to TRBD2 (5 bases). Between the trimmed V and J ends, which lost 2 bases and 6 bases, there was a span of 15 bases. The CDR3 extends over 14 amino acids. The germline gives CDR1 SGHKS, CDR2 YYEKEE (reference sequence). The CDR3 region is CASSFSVLGSEQYF. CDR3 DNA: TGTGCCAGCAGCTTTTCGGTTCTTGGGAGCGAGCAGTACTTC.

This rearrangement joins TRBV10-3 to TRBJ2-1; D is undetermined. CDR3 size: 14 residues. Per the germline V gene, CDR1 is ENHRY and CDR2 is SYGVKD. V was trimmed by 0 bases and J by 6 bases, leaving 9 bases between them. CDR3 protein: CAISESREFNEQFF. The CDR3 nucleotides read TGTGCCATCAGTGAGTCGCGAGAGTTCAATGAGCAGTTCTTC.

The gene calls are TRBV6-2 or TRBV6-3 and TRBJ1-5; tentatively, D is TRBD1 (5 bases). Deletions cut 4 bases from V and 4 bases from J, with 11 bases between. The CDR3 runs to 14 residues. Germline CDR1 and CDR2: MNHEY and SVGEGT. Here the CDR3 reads CASSSGRGNQPQHF. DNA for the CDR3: TGTGCCAGCAGTTCAGGGCGAGGAAATCAGCCCCAGCATTTT.

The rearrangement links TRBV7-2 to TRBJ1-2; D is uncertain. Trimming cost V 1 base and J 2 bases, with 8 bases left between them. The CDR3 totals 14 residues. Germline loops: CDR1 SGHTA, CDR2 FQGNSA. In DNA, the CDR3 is TGTGCCAGCAGCTTAGAATACAGCAACTATGGCTACACCTTC. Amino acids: CASSLEYSNYGYTF.

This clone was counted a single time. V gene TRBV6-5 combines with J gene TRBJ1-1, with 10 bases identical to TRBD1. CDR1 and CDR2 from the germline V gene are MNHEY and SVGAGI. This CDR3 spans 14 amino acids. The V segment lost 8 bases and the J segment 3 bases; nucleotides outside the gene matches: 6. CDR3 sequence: CASFRGTGDTEAFF. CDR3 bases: TGTGCCAGCTTTAGAGGGACAGGGGACACTGAAGCTTTCTTT.

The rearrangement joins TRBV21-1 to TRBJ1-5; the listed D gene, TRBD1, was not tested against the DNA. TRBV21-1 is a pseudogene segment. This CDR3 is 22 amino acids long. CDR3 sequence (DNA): TGTGCCAGCAGCATTGACCCCACCTTAATGCCACTGGGAAAAGGGGTCAATCAGCCCCAGCATTTT. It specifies CASSIDPTLMPLGKGVNQPQHF.

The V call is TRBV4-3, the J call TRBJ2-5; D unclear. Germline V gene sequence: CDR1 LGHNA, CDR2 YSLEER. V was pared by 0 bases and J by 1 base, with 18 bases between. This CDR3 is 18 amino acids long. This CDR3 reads CASSQDTNPGISQETQYF. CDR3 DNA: TGCGCCAGCAGCCAAGATACAAACCCAGGTATTAGCCAAGAGACCCAGTACTTC.

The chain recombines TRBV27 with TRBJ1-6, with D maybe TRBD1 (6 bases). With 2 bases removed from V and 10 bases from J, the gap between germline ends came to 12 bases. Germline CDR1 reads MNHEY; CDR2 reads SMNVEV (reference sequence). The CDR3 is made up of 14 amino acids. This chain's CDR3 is CASSLGAGVSPLHF. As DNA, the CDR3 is TGTGCCAGCAGTTTAGGGGCAGGGGTCTCACCCCTCCACTTT.

CDR3 residues: CASSVSGSPSYEQYF. CDR3 nucleotide sequence: TGTGCCAGCAGTGTTAGCGGGAGCCCCTCCTACGAGCAGTACTTC. The chain employs TRBV2 and TRBJ2-7, with 9 bases aligning to TRBD2. Germline trimming cut 4 bases from V and 0 bases from J; bases unmatched to any gene: 4. The CDR3 contains 15 residues. Germline CDR1 SNHLY, CDR2 FYNNEI.

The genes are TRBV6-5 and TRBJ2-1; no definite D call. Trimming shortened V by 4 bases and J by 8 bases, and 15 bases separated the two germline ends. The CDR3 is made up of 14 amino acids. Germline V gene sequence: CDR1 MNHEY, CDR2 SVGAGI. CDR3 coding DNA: TGTGCCAGCAGTTTAGTCCGGAGTCGGGATGAGCAGTTCTTC. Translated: CASSLVRSRDEQFF.

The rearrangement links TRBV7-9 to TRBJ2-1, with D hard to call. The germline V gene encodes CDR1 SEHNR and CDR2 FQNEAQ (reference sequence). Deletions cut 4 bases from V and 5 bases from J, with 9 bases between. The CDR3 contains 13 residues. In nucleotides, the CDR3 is TGTGCCAGCAGCTCATCGAACAACAATGAGCAGTTCTTC. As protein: CASSSSNNNEQFF.

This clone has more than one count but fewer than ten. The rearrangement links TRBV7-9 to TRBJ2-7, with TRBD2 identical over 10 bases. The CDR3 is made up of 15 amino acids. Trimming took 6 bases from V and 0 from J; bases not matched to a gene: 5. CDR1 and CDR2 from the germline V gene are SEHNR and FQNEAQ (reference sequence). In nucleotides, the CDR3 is TGTGCCAGCAGTAGCGGGGGGTACCCCTCCTACGAGCAGTACTTC. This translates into CASSSGGYPSYEQYF. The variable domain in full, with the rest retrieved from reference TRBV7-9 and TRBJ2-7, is DTGVSQNPRHKITKRGQNVTFRCDPISEHNRLYWYRQTLGQGPEFLTYFQNEAQLEKSRLLSDRFSAERPKGSFSTLEIQRTEQGDSAMYLCASSSGGYPSYEQYFGPGTRLTVT.

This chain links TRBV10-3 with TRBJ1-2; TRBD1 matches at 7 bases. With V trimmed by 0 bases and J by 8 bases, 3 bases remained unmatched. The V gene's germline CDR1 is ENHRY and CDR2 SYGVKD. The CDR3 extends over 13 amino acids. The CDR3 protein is CAISESTGEGYTF. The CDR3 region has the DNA TGTGCCATCAGTGAGTCAACAGGGGAGGGCTACACCTTC.

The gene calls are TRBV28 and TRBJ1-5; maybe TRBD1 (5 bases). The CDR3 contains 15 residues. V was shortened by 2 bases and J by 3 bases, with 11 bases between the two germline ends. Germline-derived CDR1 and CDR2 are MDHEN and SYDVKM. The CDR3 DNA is TGTGCCAGCAGTTTAGAAGGCAGGGCCAATCAGCCCCAGCATTTT. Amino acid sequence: CASSLEGRANQPQHF.

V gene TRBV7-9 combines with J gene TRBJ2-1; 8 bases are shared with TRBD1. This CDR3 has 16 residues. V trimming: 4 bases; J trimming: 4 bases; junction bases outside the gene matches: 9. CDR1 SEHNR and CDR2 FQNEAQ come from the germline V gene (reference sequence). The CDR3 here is CASSSDRAGSYNEQFF. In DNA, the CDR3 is TGTGCCAGCAGCTCGGACAGGGCGGGCTCGTACAATGAGCAGTTCTTC.

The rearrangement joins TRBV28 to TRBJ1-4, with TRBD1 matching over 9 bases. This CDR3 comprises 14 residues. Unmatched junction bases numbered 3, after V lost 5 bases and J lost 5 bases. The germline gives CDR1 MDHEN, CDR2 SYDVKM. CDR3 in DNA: TGTGCCAGCAGTGCCGGGACAGGGAATGAAAAACTGTTTTTT. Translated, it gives CASSAGTGNEKLFF.

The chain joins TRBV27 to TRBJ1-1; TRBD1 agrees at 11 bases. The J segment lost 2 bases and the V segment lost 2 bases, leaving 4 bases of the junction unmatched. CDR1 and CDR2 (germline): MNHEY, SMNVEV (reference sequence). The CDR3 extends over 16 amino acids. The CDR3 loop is CASSLTRTGGNTEAFF. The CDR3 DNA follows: TGTGCCAGCAGTTTAACACGGACAGGGGGCAACACTGAAGCTTTCTTT.

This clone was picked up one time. The DNA of the CDR3 is TGCGCCAGCAGCACGGAAGAGACCCAGTACTTC. Translation gives CASSTEETQYF. The V gene is TRBV5-1, the J gene TRBJ2-5, with D unclear. The CDR3 runs to 11 residues. Germline lookup yields CDR1 SGHRS and CDR2 YFSETQ. V lost 4 bases, J lost 3 bases, and 4 bases lay in between.

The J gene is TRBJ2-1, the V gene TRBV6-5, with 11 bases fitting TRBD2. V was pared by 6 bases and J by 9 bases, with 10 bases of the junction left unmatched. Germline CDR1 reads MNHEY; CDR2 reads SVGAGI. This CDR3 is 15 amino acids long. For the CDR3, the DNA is TGTGCCAGCAGACCTACGACTAGCGGGACGGTTGAGCAGTTCTTC. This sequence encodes CASRPTTSGTVEQFF.

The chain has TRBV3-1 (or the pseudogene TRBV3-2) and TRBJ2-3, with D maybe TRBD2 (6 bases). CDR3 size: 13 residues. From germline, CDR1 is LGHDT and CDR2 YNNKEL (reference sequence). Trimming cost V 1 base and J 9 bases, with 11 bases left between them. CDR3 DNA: TGTGCCAGCAGCCAAGCGGGAGCCCTAACGCAGTATTTT. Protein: CASSQAGALTQYF.

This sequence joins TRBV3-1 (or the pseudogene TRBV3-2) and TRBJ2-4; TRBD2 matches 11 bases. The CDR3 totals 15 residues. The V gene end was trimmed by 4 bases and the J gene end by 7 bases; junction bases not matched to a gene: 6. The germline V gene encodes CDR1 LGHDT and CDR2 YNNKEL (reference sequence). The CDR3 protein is CASSPSGRPGNIQYF. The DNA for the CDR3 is TGTGCCAGCAGCCCTAGCGGGAGGCCGGGGAACATTCAGTACTTC.

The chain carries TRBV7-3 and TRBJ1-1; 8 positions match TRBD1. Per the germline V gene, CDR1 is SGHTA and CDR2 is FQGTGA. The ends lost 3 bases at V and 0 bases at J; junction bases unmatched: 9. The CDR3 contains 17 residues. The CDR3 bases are TGTGCCAGCAGCTTCGGACAGGGTGAGGGCGTGAACACTGAAGCTTTCTTT. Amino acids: CASSFGQGEGVNTEAFF.

Here the CDR3 DNA reads TGTGCCAGCAGCTCGGAGCCAGGGGTTCCTGGCTACACCTTC. Translating it yields CASSSEPGVPGYTF. The chain links TRBV9 to TRBJ1-2; tentatively, D is TRBD1 (6 bases). The CDR3 extends over 14 amino acids. V dropped 4 bases and J dropped 7 bases, with 17 bases sitting between them. The germline CDR1 and CDR2 sequences are SGDLS and YYNGEE.

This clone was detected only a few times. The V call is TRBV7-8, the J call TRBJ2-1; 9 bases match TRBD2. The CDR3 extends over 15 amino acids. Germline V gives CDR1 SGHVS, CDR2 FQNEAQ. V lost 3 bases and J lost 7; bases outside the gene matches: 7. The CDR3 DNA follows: TGTGCCAGCAGCTTTGGGACTAGCTTTTCAAATGAGCAGTTCTTC. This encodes CASSFGTSFSNEQFF. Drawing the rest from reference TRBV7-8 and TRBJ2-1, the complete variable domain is GAGVSQSPRYKVAKRGQDVALRCDPISGHVSLFWYQQALGQGPEFLTYFQNEAQLDKSGLPSDRFFAERPEGSVSTLKIQRTQQEDSAVYLCASSFGTSFSNEQFFGPGTRLTVL.

The CDR3 bases are TGTGCCAGCAGCTTAGAGGGACAGGGTGCTGGCTACACCTTC. This codes for CASSLEGQGAGYTF. The chain recombines TRBV7-3 with TRBJ1-2, with 9 bases fitting TRBD1. Germline V gives CDR1 SGHTA, CDR2 FQGTGA. Unmatched junction bases numbered 5, after V lost 2 bases and J lost 7 bases. The CDR3 length is 14 residues.

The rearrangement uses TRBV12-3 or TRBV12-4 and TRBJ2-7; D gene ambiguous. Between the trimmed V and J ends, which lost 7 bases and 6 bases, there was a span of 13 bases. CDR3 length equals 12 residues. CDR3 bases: TGTGCCAGCACCCTAATCCCCCTCGAGCAGTACTTC. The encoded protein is CASTLIPLEQYF.

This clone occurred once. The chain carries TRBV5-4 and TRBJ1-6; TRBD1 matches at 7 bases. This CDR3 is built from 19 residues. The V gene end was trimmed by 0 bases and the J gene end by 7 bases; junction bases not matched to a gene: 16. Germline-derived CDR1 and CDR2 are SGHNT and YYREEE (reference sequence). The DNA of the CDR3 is TGTGCCAGCAGCTTGGAGGGTAGCGTGTACAGGGGAGGCAATTCACCCCTCCACTTT. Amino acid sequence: CASSLEGSVYRGGNSPLHF.

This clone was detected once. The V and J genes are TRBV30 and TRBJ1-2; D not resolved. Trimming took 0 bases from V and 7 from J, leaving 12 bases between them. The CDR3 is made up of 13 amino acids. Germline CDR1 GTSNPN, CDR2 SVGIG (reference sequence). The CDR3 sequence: CAWSVTSPIGYTF. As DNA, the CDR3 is TGTGCCTGGAGTGTAACATCCCCGATTGGCTACACCTTC.